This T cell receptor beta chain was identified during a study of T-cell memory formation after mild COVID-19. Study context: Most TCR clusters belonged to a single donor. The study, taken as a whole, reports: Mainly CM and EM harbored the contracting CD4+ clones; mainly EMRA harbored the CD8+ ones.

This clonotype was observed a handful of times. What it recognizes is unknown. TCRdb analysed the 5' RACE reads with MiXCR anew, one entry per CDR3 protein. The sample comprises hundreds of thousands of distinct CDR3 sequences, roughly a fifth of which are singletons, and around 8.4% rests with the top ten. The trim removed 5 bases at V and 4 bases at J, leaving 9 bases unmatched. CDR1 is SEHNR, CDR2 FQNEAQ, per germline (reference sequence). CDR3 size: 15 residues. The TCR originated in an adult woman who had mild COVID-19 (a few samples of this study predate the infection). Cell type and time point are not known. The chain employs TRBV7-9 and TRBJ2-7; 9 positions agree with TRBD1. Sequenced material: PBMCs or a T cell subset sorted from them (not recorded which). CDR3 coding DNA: TGTGCCAGCAGCCCACCCGCCGGGACAGGGTACGAGCAGTACTTC. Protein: CASSPPAGTGYEQYF.